The source of this TCR beta chain is a study of shared T cell receptors in the human thymus. Trimming cost V 4 bases and J 0 bases; bases outside gene matches: 4. CDR1 and CDR2 from the germline V gene are SGDLS and YYNGEE. The CDR3 is made up of 17 amino acids. Profiling relied on immunoSEQ multiplex PCR, and the TCRdb table lists in-frame clones only, not all of them. The sample includes hundreds of thousands of clones, approximately 78% of them seen just once. In addition, the sample was reused for a study of human thymus T cells.

This TCR was recovered from a boy in the first two years of life with a congenital heart defect. J is TRBJ2-1 and V is TRBV9; TRBD2 agrees at 13 bases. Sequenced input: thymocytes. Written as DNA, the CDR3 is TGTGCCAGCAGCTCGGGACTAGCGGGGAGCTCCTACAATGAGCAGTTCTTC. Translating it yields CASSSGLAGSSYNEQFF.